The 21 T cell receptor beta chains below all came from one sample that was sequenced in a study of T cells in Graves' hyperthyroidism and ophthalmopathy. Amplification yielded TCR beta CDR3 regions, with RNA transcripts as the source. First-round RT-PCR of the TCR CDR3 relied on the HTBI primer set. One entry per CDR3 protein results from TCRdb running MiXCR on the multiplex PCR reads. The table has hundreds of thousands of distinct CDR3 sequences, 12% to 15% seen once. Material for sequencing was blood. These receptors all stem from a woman aged 18-29 years with Graves' hyperthyroidism.

This clonotype was seen repeatedly, ten times or more. This chain connects TRBV30 to TRBJ2-2; no reliable D call. CDR1 and CDR2 (germline): GTSNPN, SVGIG (reference sequence). CDR3 length equals 11 residues. V was pared by 2 bases and J by 7 bases, with 5 bases between. The CDR3 sequence: CAWSFIGELFF. The CDR3 DNA reads as TGTGCCTGGAGTTTCATCGGGGAGCTGTTTTTT.

This clonotype was seen only a few times. The CDR3 region has the DNA TGCGCCAGCAGCCAAGCGCTGAGCTCCTACAATGAGCAGTTCTTC. Translating it yields CASSQALSSYNEQFF. This chain joins TRBV5-1 and TRBJ2-1; D is unclear. Germline values: CDR1 SGHRS, CDR2 YFSETQ. The V gene lost 4 bases and the J gene lost 0 bases, with 11 bases spanning the gap. The CDR3 has 15 residues.

The chain couples TRBV9 to TRBJ1-3, with 7 bases identical to TRBD1. V lost 3 bases and J lost 0; bases outside the gene matches: 3. The CDR3 sequence is 15 residues long. Germline assignment: CDR1 SGDLS and CDR2 YYNGEE. CDR3 amino acids: CASSARTGSGNTIYF. The DNA for the CDR3 is TGTGCCAGCAGCGCCAGGACAGGCTCTGGAAACACCATATATTTT.

This clonotype showed up many times. The rearrangement links TRBV11-1 to TRBJ2-7, with D possibly TRBD1 on 6 matching bases. CDR3 length: 16 residues. The germline V and J ends were trimmed by 4 bases and 0 bases, with 16 bases remaining between them. Looked up from germline, CDR1 is SGHAT and CDR2 is FQDESV (reference sequence). CDR3 bases: TGTGCCAGCAGCTCAGGCAACAGGGAGATCTCCTACGAGCAGTACTTC. The encoded protein is CASSSGNREISYEQYF.

This clonotype has a handful of counts. The rearrangement joins TRBV9 to TRBJ1-5; D is unclear. This CDR3 spans 13 amino acids. Germline CDR1 SGDLS, CDR2 YYNGEE. Trimming took 1 base from V and 5 from J, leaving 7 bases between them. The CDR3 region is CASSVSGHQPQHF. The CDR3 DNA reads as TGTGCCAGCAGCGTATCCGGGCATCAGCCCCAGCATTTT.

The chain has TRBV28 and TRBJ1-3; 7 bases are shared with TRBD1. With V trimmed by 5 bases and J by 4 bases, 8 bases remained unmatched. The CDR3 consists of 15 residues. From germline, CDR1 is MDHEN and CDR2 SYDVKM. The CDR3 loop reads CASSPYTGAGNTIYF. CDR3 sequence (DNA): TGTGCCAGCAGTCCCTATACAGGGGCCGGAAACACCATATATTTT.

This clonotype was seen at least ten times. CDR3: CASSPALVDRNTIYF. The CDR3, as DNA: TGTGCCAGCAGCCCGGCTTTGGTCGACAGGAACACCATATATTTT. The chain is built from TRBV7-9 and TRBJ1-3, with D tentatively TRBD1 (6 bases). Looked up from germline, CDR1 is SEHNR and CDR2 is FQNEAQ (reference sequence). V was shortened by 5 bases and J by 7 bases, with 18 bases between the two germline ends. The CDR3 sequence is 15 residues long. Based on the CDR3 plus reference TRBV7-9 and TRBJ1-3, the full variable domain is DTGVSQNPRHKITKRGQNVTFRCDPISEHNRLYWYRQTLGQGPEFLTYFQNEAQLEKSRLLSDRFSAERPKGSFSTLEIQRTEQGDSAMYLCASSPALVDRNTIYFGEGSWLTVV.

This clonotype has only a few counts. The genes are TRBV29-1 and TRBJ2-5; D is unresolved. V was clipped by 6 bases and J by 9 bases, with 14 bases between them. CDR1 and CDR2 from the germline V gene are SQVTM and ANQGSEA. The length of the CDR3 is 11 residues. The CDR3 here is CSVDLVGAQYF. The CDR3 nucleotides read TGCAGCGTCGACCTAGTTGGGGCCCAGTACTTC.

As for this clonotype: A much larger clonotype is one base distant, so this may be a read error. This CDR3 fails to terminate in the conserved phenylalanine or tryptophan, so it likely reflects a read error. V is TRBV6-2 or TRBV6-3 and J is TRBJ2-1; D unresolved. The V and J ends lost 7 bases and 3 bases respectively, with 16 bases between them. This CDR3 has 15 amino acids. The germline V gene encodes CDR1 MNHEY and CDR2 SVGEGT. The CDR3 DNA sequence: TGTGCCAGCACAACCCTCTGGGCGGACTACAATGAGCAGTTCCTC. As protein: CASTTLWADYNEQFL.

This clonotype was detected many times. V is TRBV7-9 and J is TRBJ1-5, with 7 bases lining up with TRBD1. J lost 2 bases, V lost 2 bases, and 12 bases had no gene match. This CDR3 has 18 amino acids. Germline loops: CDR1 SEHNR, CDR2 FQNEAQ (reference sequence). CDR3 coding DNA: TGTGCCAGCAGCTTACCCCAGACAGGGAGTGAAGGCAATCAGCCCCAGCATTTT. As protein: CASSLPQTGSEGNQPQHF.

This clonotype has at least ten counts. The V call is TRBV7-8, the J call TRBJ2-7; D gene unclear. Germline lookup yields CDR1 SGHVS and CDR2 FQNEAQ. The CDR3 contains 12 residues. Trimming took off 4 bases at V and 3 bases at J, with 7 bases between the two ends. In DNA form, the CDR3 reads TGTGCCAGCAGCTCCCGAAACTACGAGCAGTACTTC. Its translation: CASSSRNYEQYF.

This clonotype has a count of ten or more. The chain is built from TRBV6-1 and TRBJ1-3, with TRBD1 matching 7 bases. The CDR3 runs to 16 residues. Germline-derived CDR1 and CDR2 are MNHNS and SASEGT. Trimming took 3 bases from V and 0 from J; bases not matched to a gene: 5. The CDR3 region is CASSDSGTVSGNTIYF. The CDR3 nucleotides read TGTGCCAGCAGTGATTCCGGGACAGTCTCTGGAAACACCATATATTTT.

This sequence joins TRBV19 and TRBJ2-7; D gene unclear. The ends were cut back, 3 bases at V and 1 base at J, with 7 bases in the middle. The CDR3 consists of 13 residues. From germline, CDR1 is LNHDA and CDR2 SQIVND (reference sequence). CDR3 loop: CASSIKVSYEQYF. CDR3 in DNA: TGTGCCAGTAGTATTAAGGTATCCTACGAGCAGTACTTC.

The sample holds many counts of this clonotype. The J gene is TRBJ1-1, the V gene TRBV20-1; 10 nucleotides align to TRBD1. From germline, CDR1 is DFQATT and CDR2 SNEGSKA (reference sequence). V was pared by 7 bases and J by 5 bases, with 7 bases of the junction left unmatched. The CDR3 sequence is 13 residues long. The CDR3 sequence is CSVPDRGETEAFF. CDR3 DNA sequence: TGCAGTGTTCCGGACAGGGGGGAGACTGAAGCTTTCTTT.

This clonotype showed up many times. The rearrangement uses TRBV4-3 and TRBJ1-2; a weak D match, TRBD1 (6 bases). Germline CDR1 LGHNA, CDR2 YSLEER. V was shortened by 4 bases and J by 5 bases, with 11 bases between the two germline ends. The CDR3 totals 13 residues. In DNA form, the CDR3 reads TGCGCCAGCAGCCTAGGACAGCAATATGGCTACACCTTC. Encoded protein: CASSLGQQYGYTF.

This clonotype was seen ten or more times. CDR3 region: CASSQPGTGTWVGYTF. Here the CDR3 DNA reads TGTGCCAGCAGTCAGCCCGGGACAGGGACCTGGGTTGGCTACACCTTC. The chain couples TRBV28 to TRBJ1-2, with 9 nucleotides matching TRBD1. This CDR3 is 16 amino acids long. CDR1 is MDHEN, CDR2 SYDVKM, per germline. J lost 7 bases, V lost 5 bases, and 14 bases had no gene match.

The sample holds a few counts of this clonotype. The V and J genes are TRBV30 and TRBJ2-3; perhaps TRBD1 as D (6 bases). Germline CDR1 GTSNPN, CDR2 SVGIG (reference sequence). The CDR3 runs to 15 residues. Deletions cut 0 bases from V and 4 bases from J, with 14 bases between. CDR3 sequence reads: CAWSVMGAGADTQYF. CDR3 nucleotides: TGTGCCTGGAGTGTAATGGGGGCTGGGGCAGATACGCAGTATTTT.

As DNA, the CDR3 is TGTGCCAGCAGTTACTTCCCCCCGACTAGCGGGAGTAATAATGAGCAGTTCTTC. Protein: CASSYFPPTSGSNNEQFF. The V and J genes are TRBV6-5 and TRBJ2-1; 12 bases match TRBD2. The germline CDR1 and CDR2 sequences are MNHEY and SVGAGI. This CDR3 region has 18 residues. With 1 base clipped from V and 7 bases from J, the junction kept 11 bases outside the gene matches.

The gene calls are TRBV19 and TRBJ2-1; possible D gene TRBD2, 7 bases. Germline loops: CDR1 LNHDA, CDR2 SQIVND (reference sequence). Deletions cut 10 bases from V and 10 bases from J, with 17 bases between. The CDR3 runs 12 residues. The CDR3 nucleotides are TGTGCCATTGGGGGCGGGAGTTGGGAGCAGTTCTTC. It is translated as CAIGGGSWEQFF.

This clonotype was seen only a few times. CDR3: CASSFDRANEQFF. The CDR3 DNA follows: TGTGCCAGCAGCTTCGACAGGGCCAATGAGCAGTTCTTC. V is TRBV7-3 and J is TRBJ2-1; TRBD1 agrees at 7 bases. CDR1 SGHTA and CDR2 FQGTGA come from the germline V gene. The CDR3 contains 13 residues. V was pared by 3 bases and J by 6 bases, with 2 bases of the junction left unmatched.

This clonotype was seen at least ten times. The chain carries TRBV20-1 and TRBJ1-6; 7 nucleotides line up with TRBD1. The CDR3 has 16 amino acids. Germline-derived CDR1 and CDR2 are DFQATT and SNEGSKA (reference sequence). The V gene end was trimmed by 4 bases and the J gene end by 2 bases; junction bases not matched to a gene: 8. This CDR3 reads CSAIGQDTAYNSPLHF. The CDR3 DNA reads as TGCAGTGCTATAGGACAGGATACCGCCTATAATTCACCCCTCCACTTT.